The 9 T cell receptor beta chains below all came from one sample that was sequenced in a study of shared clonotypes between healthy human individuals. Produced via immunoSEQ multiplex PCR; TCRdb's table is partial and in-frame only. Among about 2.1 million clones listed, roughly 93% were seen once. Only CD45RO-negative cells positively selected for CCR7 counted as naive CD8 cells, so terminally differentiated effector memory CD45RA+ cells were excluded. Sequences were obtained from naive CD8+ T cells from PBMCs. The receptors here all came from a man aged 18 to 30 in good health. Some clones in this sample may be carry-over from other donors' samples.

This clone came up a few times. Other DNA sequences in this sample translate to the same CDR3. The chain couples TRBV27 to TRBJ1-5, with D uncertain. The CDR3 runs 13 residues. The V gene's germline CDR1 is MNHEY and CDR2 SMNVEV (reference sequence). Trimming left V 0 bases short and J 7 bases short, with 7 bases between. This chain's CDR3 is CASSLSVAQPQHF. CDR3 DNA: TGTGCCAGCAGTTTATCTGTCGCGCAGCCCCAGCATTTT.

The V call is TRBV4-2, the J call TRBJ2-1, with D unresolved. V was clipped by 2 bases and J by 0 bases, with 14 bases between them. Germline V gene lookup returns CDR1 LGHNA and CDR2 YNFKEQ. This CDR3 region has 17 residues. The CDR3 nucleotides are TGTGCCAGCAGCCAAAGGTGGGAATTCTACTCCTACAATGAGCAGTTCTTC. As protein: CASSQRWEFYSYNEQFF.

In DNA, the CDR3 is TGTGCCAGCACCAACGCGGGCCGGGAGGACGAGCAGTACTTC. It encodes CASTNAGREDEQYF. The chain carries TRBV2 and TRBJ2-7; 7 bases agree with TRBD2. Germline loops: CDR1 SNHLY, CDR2 FYNNEI. This CDR3 is built from 14 residues. The V segment lost 7 bases and the J segment 5 bases; nucleotides outside the gene matches: 11.

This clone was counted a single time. The CDR3 spells CASSLGVAEVNEQYF. Written as DNA, the CDR3 is TGTGCCAGCAGTTTGGGAGTAGCGGAGGTCAACGAGCAGTACTTC. The V call is TRBV28, the J call TRBJ2-7; a weak D match, TRBD2 (6 bases). The CDR3 contains 15 residues. From germline, CDR1 is MDHEN and CDR2 SYDVKM. V shed 3 bases and J shed 5 bases, with 17 bases lying between them. The variable domain in full, with the rest retrieved from reference TRBV28 and TRBJ2-7, is DVKVTQSSRYLVKRTGEKVFLECVQDMDHENMFWYRQDPGLGLRLIYFSYDVKMKEKGDIPEGYSVSREKKERFSLILESASTNQTSMYLCASSLGVAEVNEQYFGPGTRLTVT.

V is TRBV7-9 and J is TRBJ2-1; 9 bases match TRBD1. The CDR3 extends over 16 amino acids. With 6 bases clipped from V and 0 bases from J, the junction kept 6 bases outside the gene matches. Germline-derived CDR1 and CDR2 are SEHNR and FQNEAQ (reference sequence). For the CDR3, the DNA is TGTGCCAGCAGACCCGGGACAGGGTACTCCTACAATGAGCAGTTCTTC. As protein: CASRPGTGYSYNEQFF.

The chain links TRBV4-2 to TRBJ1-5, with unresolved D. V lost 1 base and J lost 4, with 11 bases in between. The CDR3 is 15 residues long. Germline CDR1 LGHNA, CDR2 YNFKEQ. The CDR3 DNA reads TGTGCCAGCAGCCAAGTCGAGGTGGGGAATCAGCCCCAGCATTTT. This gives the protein CASSQVEVGNQPQHF.

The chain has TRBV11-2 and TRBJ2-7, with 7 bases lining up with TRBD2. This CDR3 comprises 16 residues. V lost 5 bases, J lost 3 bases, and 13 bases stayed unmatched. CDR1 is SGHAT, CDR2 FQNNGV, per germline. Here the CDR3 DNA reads TGTGCCAGCAGCCACATCCCAGCGGGATACCGCTACGAGCAGTACTTC. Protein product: CASSHIPAGYRYEQYF. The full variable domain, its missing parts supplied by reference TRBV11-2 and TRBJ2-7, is EAGVAQSPRYKIIEKRQSVAFWCNPISGHATLYWYQQILGQGPKLLIQFQNNGVVDDSQLPKDRFSAERLKGVDSTLKIQPAKLEDSAVYLCASSHIPAGYRYEQYFGPGTRLTVT.

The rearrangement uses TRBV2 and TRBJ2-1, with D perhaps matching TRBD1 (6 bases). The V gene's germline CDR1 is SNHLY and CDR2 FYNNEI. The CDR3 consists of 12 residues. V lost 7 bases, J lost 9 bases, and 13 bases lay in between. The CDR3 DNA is TGTGCCAGCAAGGTTTGGGGGCCTGAGCAGTTCTTC. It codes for CASKVWGPEQFF.

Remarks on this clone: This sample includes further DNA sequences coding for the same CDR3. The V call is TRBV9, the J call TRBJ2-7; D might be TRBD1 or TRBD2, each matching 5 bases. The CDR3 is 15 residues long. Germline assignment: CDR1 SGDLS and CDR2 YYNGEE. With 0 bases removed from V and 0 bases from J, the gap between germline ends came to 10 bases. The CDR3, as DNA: TGTGCCAGCAGCGTAGGAGGGGCCCTCTCCTACGAGCAGTACTTC. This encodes CASSVGGALSYEQYF.